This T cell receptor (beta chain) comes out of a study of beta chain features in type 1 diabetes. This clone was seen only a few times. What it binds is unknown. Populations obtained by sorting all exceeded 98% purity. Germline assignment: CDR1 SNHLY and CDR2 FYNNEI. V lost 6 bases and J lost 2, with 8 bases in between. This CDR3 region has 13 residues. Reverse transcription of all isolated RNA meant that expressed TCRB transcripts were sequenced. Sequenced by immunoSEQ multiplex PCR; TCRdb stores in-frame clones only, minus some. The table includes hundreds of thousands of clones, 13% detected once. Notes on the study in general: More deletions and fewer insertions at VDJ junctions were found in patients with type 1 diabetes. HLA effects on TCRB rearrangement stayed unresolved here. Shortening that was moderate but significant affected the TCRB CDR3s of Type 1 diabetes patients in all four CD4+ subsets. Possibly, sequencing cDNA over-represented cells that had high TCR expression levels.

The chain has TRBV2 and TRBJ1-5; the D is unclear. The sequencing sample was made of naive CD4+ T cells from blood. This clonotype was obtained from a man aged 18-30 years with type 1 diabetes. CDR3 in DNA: TGTGCCAGCAGGCGAGAGGGCAATCAGCCCCAGCATTTT. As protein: CASRREGNQPQHF.